The 17 T cell receptor beta chains listed next were all sequenced from one sample in a study of T cell repertoires in cytomegalovirus infection. TCRdb independently ran MiXCR on the reads; one entry per CDR3 protein. The profile shows roughly 220,000 distinct CDR3 sequences, roughly two fifths of them singletons. These TCRs' antigens remain unknown. The sample in question was CD8+ T cells from cultured PBMCs, obtained from culture after CMV antigen stimulation. The source is a human donor in good health (CMV status not recorded). Some clones in this sample may be carry-over from other donors' samples.

The chain links TRBV6-6 to TRBJ2-3; D perhaps matches TRBD2 (5 bases). Germline V gene data show CDR1 as MNHNY and CDR2 as SVGAGI (reference sequence). V lost 4 bases and J lost 2, with 13 bases in between. This CDR3 has 15 amino acids. CDR3 nucleotides: TGTGCCAGCAGTTCGGAGGCCGCGAACACAGATACGCAGTATTTT. Translating gives CASSSEAANTDTQYF.

This clonotype was detected once. V and J are TRBV28 and TRBJ1-1; D not resolved. Trimming left V 4 bases short and J 4 bases short, with 16 bases between. CDR3 length: 15 residues. Germline loops: CDR1 MDHEN, CDR2 SYDVKM. CDR3 amino acids: CASSSPQVGITEAFF. As DNA, the CDR3 is TGTGCCAGCAGTTCCCCCCAGGTAGGGATCACTGAAGCTTTCTTT.

V gene TRBV27 combines with J gene TRBJ2-3; 7 bases map to TRBD2. The V segment lost 5 bases and the J segment 4 bases; nucleotides outside the gene matches: 6. This CDR3 is 14 amino acids long. CDR1 MNHEY and CDR2 SMNVEV come from the germline V gene (reference sequence). CDR3 protein: CASSRRAGPDTQYF. DNA for the CDR3: TGTGCCAGCAGTCGGAGAGCGGGGCCAGATACGCAGTATTTT.

V gene TRBV7-8 combines with J gene TRBJ1-4; D is uncertain. The germline V gene encodes CDR1 SGHVS and CDR2 FQNEAQ. V shed 10 bases and J shed 7 bases, with 19 bases lying between them. The CDR3 spans 14 residues. CDR3 sequence reads: CANKPTGMGEKLFF. CDR3 coding DNA: TGTGCCAACAAGCCGACCGGGATGGGTGAAAAACTGTTTTTT. Full variable domain (remainder filled in from reference TRBV7-8 and TRBJ1-4): GAGVSQSPRYKVAKRGQDVALRCDPISGHVSLFWYQQALGQGPEFLTYFQNEAQLDKSGLPSDRFFAERPEGSVSTLKIQRTQQEDSAVYLCANKPTGMGEKLFFGSGTQLSVL.

This clonotype appeared many times. The rearrangement joins TRBV30 to TRBJ2-7, with TRBD2 identical over 12 bases. Trimming took 0 bases from V and 4 from J; bases not matched to a gene: 7. Germline assignment: CDR1 GTSNPN and CDR2 SVGIG (reference sequence). This CDR3 has 16 residues. The CDR3 loop is CAWSVIRTSGIYEQYF. CDR3 nucleotide sequence: TGTGCCTGGAGTGTAATTAGGACTAGCGGGATTTACGAGCAGTACTTC.

This clonotype was observed at least ten times. The chain couples TRBV27 to TRBJ1-3, with a possible D match to TRBD1 (6 bases). The CDR3 is 18 residues long. Per germline, CDR1 MNHEY and CDR2 SMNVEV (reference sequence). Trimming stripped 5 bases from V and 0 bases from J, with 20 bases between. CDR3 amino acids: CASSERGGDRISGNTIYF. The CDR3 DNA is TGTGCCAGCAGTGAAAGGGGGGGTGACAGGATCTCTGGAAACACCATATATTTT.

The rearrangement links TRBV7-8 to TRBJ1-1; 7 bases fit TRBD1. Germline CDR1 SGHVS, CDR2 FQNEAQ. The V and J ends lost 4 bases and 3 bases, in that order; junction bases with no gene match: 5. This CDR3 contains 14 residues. The CDR3 nucleotides read TGTGCCAGCAGCTGGAGAGACAGGGACACTGAAGCTTTCTTT. This gives the protein CASSWRDRDTEAFF.

This clonotype was seen only a few times. V usage is TRBV4-1 and J usage is TRBJ2-3; 11 positions match TRBD2. V lost 0 bases to trimming and J lost 3 bases; unmatched junction nucleotides: 5. Germline CDR1 MGHRA, CDR2 YSYEKL. The CDR3 contains 17 residues. CDR3 loop: CASSQEVSGRVTDTQYF. DNA for the CDR3: TGCGCCAGCAGCCAAGAAGTTAGCGGGAGGGTGACAGATACGCAGTATTTT.

This clonotype was detected ten times or more. The V gene is TRBV28, the J gene TRBJ1-2; D remains ambiguous. The CDR3 has 16 residues. Trimming left V 6 bases short and J 0 bases short, with 17 bases between. Germline lookup yields CDR1 MDHEN and CDR2 SYDVKM. In DNA, the CDR3 is TGTGCCAGCAGCCGGGAGCCCGCCTTGGCTAACTATGGCTACACCTTC. This translates into CASSREPALANYGYTF.

As DNA, the CDR3 is TGTGCCAGCTCTCCCTCTAAGGACAGGGAAGCTTTCTTT. Protein product: CASSPSKDREAFF. The V gene is TRBV18, the J gene TRBJ1-1; 7 bases match TRBD1. The CDR3 is 13 residues long. The V and J ends lost 6 bases and 8 bases, in that order; junction bases with no gene match: 9. The germline gives CDR1 KGHSH, CDR2 LQKENI. Full variable domain (rest looked up from reference TRBV18 and TRBJ1-1): NAGVMQNPRHLVRRRGQEARLRCSPMKGHSHVYWYRQLPEEGLKFMVYLQKENIIDESGMPKERFSAEFPKEGPSILRIQQVVRGDSAAYFCASSPSKDREAFFGQGTRLTVV.

This clonotype was seen more than once but under ten times. The chain is built from TRBV12-3 or TRBV12-4 and TRBJ1-1, with TRBD1 matching 9 bases. The CDR3 has 14 amino acids. The V gene end was trimmed by 6 bases and the J gene end by 3 bases; junction bases not matched to a gene: 5. CDR3 sequence (DNA): TGTGCCAGCAGCCCTGACAGGGGGGACACTGAAGCTTTCTTT. This codes for CASSPDRGDTEAFF.

V gene TRBV7-2 combines with J gene TRBJ2-7, with TRBD1 identical over 7 bases. Germline assignment: CDR1 SGHTA and CDR2 FQGNSA. V gave up 5 bases and J gave up 2 bases; unmatched junction bases: 6. CDR3 length: 14 residues. The CDR3 DNA reads TGTGCCAGCAGCGAGACAGGGTTTACCTACGAGCAGTACTTC. It codes for CASSETGFTYEQYF.

This rearrangement joins TRBV12-3 or TRBV12-4 to TRBJ2-7; D possibly corresponds to TRBD1 (5 bases). The length of the CDR3 is 14 residues. Trimming took 3 bases from V and 7 from J, leaving 16 bases between them. As DNA, the CDR3 is TGTGCCAGCAGTTTCGCCCTGACAGCCCCGGAGCAGTACTTC. Translating gives CASSFALTAPEQYF.

There are a few counts of this clonotype. This rearrangement joins TRBV6-4 to TRBJ2-1; weak D call: TRBD1 (6 bases). Trimming shortened V by 0 bases and J by 6 bases, and 12 bases separated the two germline ends. The CDR3 loop spans 15 amino acids. Per the germline V gene, CDR1 is MRHNA and CDR2 is SNTAGT. The CDR3 DNA is TGTGCCAGCAGTGACTCCCGACAGGAGTCCAATGAGCAGTTCTTC. Encoded protein: CASSDSRQESNEQFF.

The chain has TRBV19 and TRBJ1-4; no definite D call. Trimming took 7 bases from V and 0 from J, leaving 12 bases between them. The CDR3 is 15 residues long. CDR1 LNHDA and CDR2 SQIVND come from the germline V gene (reference sequence). The CDR3 DNA reads TGTGCCAGTAAGCCGGCTGCAGCAACTAATGAAAAACTGTTTTTT. This sequence encodes CASKPAAATNEKLFF.

This clonotype was observed at least ten times. This chain joins TRBV7-8 and TRBJ1-1, with D hard to call. This CDR3 region has 15 residues. The V end lost 3 bases, the J end lost 1 base, and 12 bases lay between the germline ends. Germline V gene data show CDR1 as SGHVS and CDR2 as FQNEAQ. CDR3 protein: CASSFLGRGNTEAFF. CDR3 DNA sequence: TGTGCCAGCAGCTTCCTCGGACGGGGGAACACTGAAGCTTTCTTT.

The chain has TRBV20-1 and TRBJ2-7, with 7 bases identical to TRBD1. Germline-derived CDR1 and CDR2 are DFQATT and SNEGSKA (reference sequence). There are 14 residues in the CDR3. V dropped 2 bases and J dropped 4; count of bases not matched to a gene: 8. The CDR3 DNA follows: TGCAGTGCTAGACAAGACAGGGCGGGTTACGAGCAGTACTTC. Protein: CSARQDRAGYEQYF.